Listed below are T cell receptor beta chains from one sample, sequenced in a study of T cells in tumors and immune-related adverse events. TCRdb's copy holds only in-frame clones and misses some; the assay was immunoSEQ multiplex PCR. The sample has 6,500 to 10,000 clones; approximately 94% are singletons. The sequenced sample was lymph node tissue, obtained from a patient treated with anti-PD-1 therapy. The receptors originated from a female donor with metastatic renal cell carcinoma. Both conserved end residues are part of each CDR3. A D gene is named only where the DNA matches it firmly. Rows give clone size only sometimes, using once, few, many, or a class for an expanded clone.

clone_size	v_call	j_call	d_call	cdr3_aa	cdr3_nt
once	TRBV4-2	TRBJ1-1	TRBD1	CASSPGQQRTREAFF	TGTGCCAGCAGCCCGGGACAGCAAAGGACTCGGGAAGCTTTCTTT
NA	TRBV7-4	TRBJ2-7	NA	CASSHPAGVYYEQYF	TGTGCCAGCAGCCACCCTGCAGGGGTTTACTACGAGCAGTACTTC
once	TRBV19	TRBJ1-5	TRBD1	CASEDRSGQPQHF	TGTGCCAGCGAGGACAGGTCGGGTCAGCCCCAGCATTTT
NA	TRBV19	TRBJ2-1	NA	CAVGESSYNEQFF	TGTGCCGTGGGGGAGAGCTCCTACAATGAGCAGTTCTTC
few	TRBV10-3	TRBJ1-5	TRBD1	CAVGTGDSNQPQHF	TGTGCCGTGGGGACAGGGGACTCAAATCAGCCCCAGCATTTT
NA	TRBV30	TRBJ1-2	NA	CAWSVLDFYGYTF	TGTGCCTGGAGTGTACTTGACTTCTATGGCTACACCTTC
NA	TRBV6-1	TRBJ1-6	NA	CASSGTEKSSYNSPLHF	TGTGCCAGCAGTGGGACAGAGAAAAGCTCCTATAATTCACCCCTCCACTTT
NA	TRBV7-9	TRBJ2-5	TRBD2	CASSPGLAGGIVETQYF	TGTGCCAGCAGTCCGGGACTAGCGGGAGGTATTGTCGAGACCCAGTACTTC
NA	TRBV6-1	TRBJ2-7	TRBD1	CATGRDRAYEQYF	TGTGCCACCGGCCGGGACAGAGCCTACGAGCAGTACTTC
NA	TRBV10-2	TRBJ2-1	NA	CASRARAEQFF	TGCGCCAGCAGGGCCCGGGCTGAGCAGTTCTTC
once	TRBV5-1	TRBJ2-2	NA	CASSLAGGDTGELFF	TGCGCCAGCAGCTTGGCGGGGGGCGACACCGGGGAGCTGTTTTTT
NA	TRBV5-4	TRBJ2-5	TRBD1	CASSKQDRLGTQYF	TGTGCCAGCAGCAAGCAGGACAGGTTGGGCACCCAGTACTTC
NA	TRBV5-1	TRBJ2-1	TRBD1	CASSLGQGGYNEQFF	TGCGCCAGCAGCCTAGGACAGGGGGGATACAATGAGCAGTTCTTC
NA	TRBV7-2	TRBJ1-4	NA	CASSSVAGWNEKLFF	TGTGCCAGCAGCTCCGTGGCAGGTTGGAATGAAAAACTGTTTTTT
NA	TRBV7-2	TRBJ1-1	TRBD1	CASSLAGQGGLEAFF	TGTGCCAGCAGCTTAGCGGGACAGGGAGGGCTTGAAGCTTTCTTT
NA	TRBV4-1	TRBJ1-2	NA	CASSQDSAAANYGYTF	TGCGCCAGCAGCCAAGATTCGGCGGCAGCAAACTATGGCTACACCTTC